This is a list of T cell receptor beta chains from one sample in a study of T-cell memory formation after mild COVID-19. One entry per CDR3 protein, called by TCRdb with MiXCR from the 5' RACE reads. This sample has approximately 300,000 distinct CDR3 sequences, with about a sixth found just once. The sequencing input was PBMCs or a T cell subset sorted from them (not recorded which). The receptors shown here come from a man between 18 and 35 years old who had mild COVID-19 (a few samples of this study predate the infection). Cell type and time point are not known. Each CDR3 is given with its conserved first and last residue. The D gene is left open where the match is weak. Part of the rows lack a size; the others show once, few, many or a class for expanded clones.

cdr3_nt cdr3_aa j_call clone_size v_call d_call cdr3_length
TGTGCCAGCAGTGTCGTAGGCGGTGGCACAGATACGCAGTATTTT CASSVVGGGTDTQYF TRBJ2-3 NA TRBV2 NA 15
TGTGCCAGCAGCCTATCATCCGGGGGGCTGTATGGAGATACGCAGTATTTT CASSLSSGGLYGDTQYF TRBJ2-3 NA TRBV11-2 NA 17
TGCGCCAGCAGCTTGAGTGAAGCCGTTACCGGGGAGCTGTTTTTT CASSLSEAVTGELFF TRBJ2-2 NA TRBV5-1 NA 15
TGTGCCAGCAGCGACCGGGCCAACGTCCTGACTTTC CASSDRANVLTF TRBJ2-6 few TRBV7-9 NA 12
TGTGCCAGCAGCCTCCGCGGTACGAGCTCCTACAATGAGCAGTTCTTC CASSLRGTSSYNEQFF TRBJ2-1 few TRBV6-6 NA 16
TGCGCCAGCAGCCAGCAGACTAAATCCGCCGGGGAGCTGTTTTTT CASSQQTKSAGELFF TRBJ2-2 NA TRBV4-1 NA 15
TGTGCCAGCAGTTACTCCGCCGGTAGCGGGGGGGTCACAGATACGCAGTATTTT CASSYSAGSGGVTDTQYF TRBJ2-3 few TRBV6-5 TRBD2 18
TGTGCCAGCAGCAATGGACCCAGCGAGCAGTTCTTC CASSNGPSEQFF TRBJ2-1 NA TRBV4-2 NA 12
TGTGCCAGCCCAAGCGGGGGGGCCTACAATGAGCAGTTCTTC CASPSGGAYNEQFF TRBJ2-1 NA TRBV7-3 TRBD2 14
TGCGCCAGCAGCCCAAGACTAGCGGGGGGGCCTGGGACAGATACGCAGTATTTT CASSPRLAGGPGTDTQYF TRBJ2-3 NA TRBV4-1 TRBD2 18
TGCAGCCCCCGAGACAGGGTCACCTACGAGCAGTACTTC CSPRDRVTYEQYF TRBJ2-7 NA TRBV20-1 TRBD1 13
TGTGCCAGCAGCCAAAGGCTCAATGAGCAGTTCTTC CASSQRLNEQFF TRBJ2-1 NA TRBV3-1 NA 12
TGTGCTAGTGGTTTCGGCGGGGGTCAGCCCCAGCATTTT CASGFGGGQPQHF TRBJ1-5 few TRBV12-5 NA 13
TGCAGCGTTGAACCGCCCGGGGCCAACAATGAGCAGTTCTTC CSVEPPGANNEQFF TRBJ2-1 NA TRBV29-1 NA 14
TGTGCCAGCAGCTCGTCACACGAATCTAATGAAAAACTGTTTTTT CASSSSHESNEKLFF TRBJ1-4 few TRBV27 NA 15
TGTGCCAGCAGCCTCTCGGGCGGTTACACGGATGGCTACACCTTC CASSLSGGYTDGYTF TRBJ1-2 NA TRBV7-9 NA 15
TGTGCCAGCAGCTTGGGGTCAAAGACCCAGTACTTC CASSLGSKTQYF TRBJ2-5 many TRBV11-2 NA 12
TGTGCCAGCCTGCCGGGACATCGGAATACGCAGTATTTT CASLPGHRNTQYF TRBJ2-3 few TRBV6-6 NA 13
TGTGCCAGCAGAAGTGACACTTATCAGCCCCAGCATTTT CASRSDTYQPQHF TRBJ1-5 few TRBV28 NA 13
TGTGCCAGCAATTGGAGACGGACAGGCGACAATCAGCCCCAGCATTTT CASNWRRTGDNQPQHF TRBJ1-5 NA TRBV6-1 TRBD1 16
TGTGCCAGCAGTTACTCCTGGGCAGATACGCAGTATTTT CASSYSWADTQYF TRBJ2-3 NA TRBV6-2/TRBV6-3 NA 13
TGTGCCAGCAGCCCTTCAGCGACAGATACGCAGTATTTT CASSPSATDTQYF TRBJ2-3 few TRBV5-4 NA 13
TGTGCCAGCAGTTTTTTCTTAGAAAAAGAGCCCCAGTACTTC CASSFFLEKEPQYF TRBJ2-4 NA TRBV12-3/TRBV12-4 NA 14
TGTGCCAGCAGCCAAGACGGCTACGAGCAGTACTTC CASSQDGYEQYF TRBJ2-7 NA TRBV3-1 NA 12
TGCGCCAGCAGCTTGAATGCCGGGGAGCTGTTTTTT CASSLNAGELFF TRBJ2-2 few TRBV5-1 NA 12
TGTGCCAGCAGCTTAACCGGGACTAGCGGGGGTGCCGGGGAGCTGTTTTTT CASSLTGTSGGAGELFF TRBJ2-2 NA TRBV7-3 TRBD2 17
TGCAAACCCGGATCTGGCTACACCTTC CKPGSGYTF TRBJ1-2 NA TRBV20-1 NA 9
TGTGCCAGCAGCTCCTCCGCCCGTAGGACAGATACGCAGTATTTT CASSSSARRTDTQYF TRBJ2-3 NA TRBV7-2 NA 15
TGTGCCAGCAGTTCCCAGGATGGAAATGAGCAGTTCTTC CASSSQDGNEQFF TRBJ2-1 few TRBV12-3/TRBV12-4 NA 13
TGTGCCAGCAGCGTAGAGGGGGGAATGAACACTGAAGCTTTCTTT CASSVEGGMNTEAFF TRBJ1-1 NA TRBV9 NA 15
TGTGCCAGCACCCTCACTAGCGGTGGCGATACGCAGTATTTT CASTLTSGGDTQYF TRBJ2-3 many TRBV7-9 TRBD2 14
TGTGCCAGCAGCTCAGACAGGGTAAAAGAGACCCAGTACTTC CASSSDRVKETQYF TRBJ2-5 NA TRBV7-2 TRBD1 14
TGTGCCAGCAGCCCTAGCGGGGGTCCCACAGATACGCAGTATTTT CASSPSGGPTDTQYF TRBJ2-3 many TRBV3-1 TRBD2 15
TGCGCCAGCAGTCAATCGCAGCTGAGAGGTCGGGGGTGGGAGGAGGACACTGAAGCTTTCTTT CASSQSQLRGRGWEEDTEAFF TRBJ1-1 NA TRBV23-1 NA 21
TGTGCCATCAATAAAGGGGTCAAAGAGACCCAGTACTTC CAINKGVKETQYF TRBJ2-5 NA TRBV10-3 NA 13